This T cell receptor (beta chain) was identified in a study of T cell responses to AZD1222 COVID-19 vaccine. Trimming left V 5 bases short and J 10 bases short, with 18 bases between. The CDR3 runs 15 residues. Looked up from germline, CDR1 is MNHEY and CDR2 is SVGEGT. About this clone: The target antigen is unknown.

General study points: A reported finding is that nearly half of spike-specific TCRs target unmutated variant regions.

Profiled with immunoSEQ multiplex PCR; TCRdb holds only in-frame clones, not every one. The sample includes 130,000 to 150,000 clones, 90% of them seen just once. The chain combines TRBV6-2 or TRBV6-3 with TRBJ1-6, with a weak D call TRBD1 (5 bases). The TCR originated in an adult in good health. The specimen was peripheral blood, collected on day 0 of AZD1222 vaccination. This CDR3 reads CASSRDGVPGSPLHF. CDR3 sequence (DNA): TGTGCCAGCAGTCGGGACGGAGTGCCAGGATCACCCCTCCACTTT.